Included here is one TCR beta chain sequence, with context. A J-beta primer mix and a sample-barcoded 5' primer were used in a second PCR of about 7 to 12 cycles. Every cDNA molecule bore a tag from a template-switch adaptor containing 12 random nucleotides. TCRdb re-called the 5' RACE reads through MiXCR, storing one row per CDR3 protein. This table holds over 950,000 distinct CDR3 sequences, approximately 50% found once. Trimming pared 5 bases from V and 4 bases from J, leaving 18 bases between. The CDR3 covers 16 residues. From germline, CDR1 is SGHAT and CDR2 FQDESV (reference sequence). The data are from a study of blood T cells in healthy people across ages. Background on the study: Capturing about one barcoded beta molecule per two T cells was achieved by template switching.

Sequencing used blood. The clonotype originates from a woman aged 60-70 years in good health. This chain links TRBV11-1 with TRBJ2-1, with a tentative D call TRBD2 (6 bases). The CDR3 coding sequence is TGTGCCAGCAGCCCCTGGGACTCCACAGATTACAATGAGCAGTTCTTC. It specifies CASSPWDSTDYNEQFF.